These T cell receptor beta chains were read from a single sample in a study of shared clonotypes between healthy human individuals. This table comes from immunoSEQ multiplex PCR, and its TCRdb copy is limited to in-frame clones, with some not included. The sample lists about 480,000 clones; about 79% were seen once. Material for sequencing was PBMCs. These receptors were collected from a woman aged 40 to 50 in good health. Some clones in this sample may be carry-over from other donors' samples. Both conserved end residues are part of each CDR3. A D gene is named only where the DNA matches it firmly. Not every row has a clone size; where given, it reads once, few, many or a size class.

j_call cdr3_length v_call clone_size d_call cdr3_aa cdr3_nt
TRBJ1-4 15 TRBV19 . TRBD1 CASSMGTATNEKLFF TGTGCCAGTAGTATGGGGACAGCAACTAATGAAAAACTGTTTTTT
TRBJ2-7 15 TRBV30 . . CAWSPGTRSSYEQYF TGTGCCTGGAGTCCGGGGACCCGGTCATCCTACGAGCAGTACTTC
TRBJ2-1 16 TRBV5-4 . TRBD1 CASRQTGTGGQNEQFF TGTGCCAGCAGACAGACCGGGACAGGGGGCCAGAATGAGCAGTTCTTC
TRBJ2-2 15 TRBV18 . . CASSPVAGTTGELFF TGTGCCAGCTCACCGGTCGCGGGGACCACCGGGGAGCTGTTTTTT
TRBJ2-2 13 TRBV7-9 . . CASSLGGTGELFF TGTGCCAGCAGCTTAGGAGGTACCGGGGAGCTGTTTTTT
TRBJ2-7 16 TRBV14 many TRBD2 CASSQKRLAGVSEQYF TGTGCCAGCAGCCAAAAAAGACTAGCGGGAGTGAGCGAGCAGTACTTC
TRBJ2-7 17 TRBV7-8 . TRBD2 CASSLVAGGAGGYEQYF TGTGCCAGCAGCTTAGTAGCGGGAGGTGCAGGTGGCTACGAGCAGTACTTC
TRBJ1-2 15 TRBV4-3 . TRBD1 CASSPTPGQPYGYTF TGCGCCAGCAGCCCTACGCCGGGACAGCCATATGGCTACACCTTC
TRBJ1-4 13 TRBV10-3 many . CAISEPRDEKLFF TGTGCCATCAGTGAGCCGCGGGATGAAAAACTGTTTTTT
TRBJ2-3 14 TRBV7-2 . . CASSSMESTDTQYF TGTGCCAGCAGCTCTATGGAGAGCACAGATACGCAGTATTTT
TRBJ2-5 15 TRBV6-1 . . CASSGSFEGGETQYF TGTGCCAGCAGTGGGTCTTTCGAGGGAGGAGAGACCCAGTACTTC
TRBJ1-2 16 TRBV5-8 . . CASSFQGQQKNYGYTF TGTGCCAGCAGCTTTCAAGGACAACAAAAGAACTATGGCTACACCTTC
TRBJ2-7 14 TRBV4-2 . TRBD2 CASSQSAGVYEQYF TGTGCCAGCAGCCAGTCAGCGGGAGTCTACGAGCAGTACTTC
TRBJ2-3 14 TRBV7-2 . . CASKPSVSTDTQYF TGTGCCAGTAAACCTAGCGTGAGCACAGATACGCAGTATTTT
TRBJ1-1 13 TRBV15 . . CATSRAMYQRAFF TGTGCCACCAGCAGAGCGATGTACCAGCGGGCTTTCTTT
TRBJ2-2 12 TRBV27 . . CASSLWTGELFF TGTGCCAGCAGTTTATGGACCGGGGAGCTGTTTTTT
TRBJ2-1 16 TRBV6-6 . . CASRTYAGGSYNEQFF TGTGCCAGCAGGACCTACGCAGGAGGTTCCTACAATGAGCAGTTCTTC
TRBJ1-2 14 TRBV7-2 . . CASSWRGGDDGYTF TGTGCCAGCAGCTGGCGTGGAGGGGACGATGGCTACACCTTC
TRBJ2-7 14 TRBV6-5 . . CASSDRRRDYEQYF TGTGCCAGCAGTGACAGGCGACGAGACTACGAGCAGTACTTC
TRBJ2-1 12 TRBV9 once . CASSGLDNEQFF TGTGCCAGCTCCGGACTGGACAATGAGCAGTTCTTC
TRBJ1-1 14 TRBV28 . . CASSLRRGNTEAFF TGTGCCAGCAGTTTACGCAGGGGGAACACTGAAGCTTTCTTT
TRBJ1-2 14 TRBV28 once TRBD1 CASSLQGESYGYTF TGTGCCAGCAGTCTTCAGGGGGAAAGCTATGGCTACACCTTC
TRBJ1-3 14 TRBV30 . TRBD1 CAWGGQGGGNTIYF TGTGCCTGGGGGGGACAGGGAGGAGGAAACACCATATATTTT
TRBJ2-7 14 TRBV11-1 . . CASSLRGSQYEQYF TGTGCCAGCAGCTTACGGGGCAGCCAGTACGAGCAGTACTTC
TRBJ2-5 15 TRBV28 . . CASSFPRGLGETQYF TGTGCCAGCAGTTTTCCCAGGGGTCTCGGGGAGACCCAGTACTTC
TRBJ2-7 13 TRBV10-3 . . CAISESTWSEQYF TGTGCCATCAGTGAGTCTACTTGGAGCGAGCAGTACTTC
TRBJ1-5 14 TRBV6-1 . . CASRWVSGNQPQHF TGTGCCAGCAGGTGGGTGAGTGGCAATCAGCCCCAGCATTTT
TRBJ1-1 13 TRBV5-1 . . CASSLAGRDEAFF TGCGCCAGCAGCTTGGCCGGCCGGGATGAAGCTTTCTTT
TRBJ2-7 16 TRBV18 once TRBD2 CASSPGPGRAPGEQYF TGTGCCAGCTCACCAGGCCCCGGGAGGGCCCCGGGGGAGCAGTACTTC
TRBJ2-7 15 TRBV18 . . CASSEGGTGVREQYF TGTGCCAGCTCAGAGGGAGGAACAGGGGTCCGCGAGCAGTACTTC
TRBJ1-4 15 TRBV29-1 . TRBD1 CSVRGRGRTNEKLFF TGCAGCGTACGAGGGAGGGGGCGAACTAATGAAAAACTGTTTTTT